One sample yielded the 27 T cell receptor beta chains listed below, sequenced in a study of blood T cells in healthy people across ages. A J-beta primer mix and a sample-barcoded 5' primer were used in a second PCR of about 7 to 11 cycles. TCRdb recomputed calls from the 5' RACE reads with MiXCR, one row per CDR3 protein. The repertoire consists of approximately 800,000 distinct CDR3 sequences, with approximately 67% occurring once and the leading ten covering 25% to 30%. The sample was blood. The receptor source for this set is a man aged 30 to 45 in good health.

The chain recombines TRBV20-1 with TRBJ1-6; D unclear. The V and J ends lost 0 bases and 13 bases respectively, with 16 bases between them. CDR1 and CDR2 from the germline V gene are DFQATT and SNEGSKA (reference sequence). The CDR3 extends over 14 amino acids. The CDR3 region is CSARDTGNSSPLHF. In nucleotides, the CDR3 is TGCAGTGCTAGAGATACCGGGAACTCTTCGCCCCTCCACTTT.

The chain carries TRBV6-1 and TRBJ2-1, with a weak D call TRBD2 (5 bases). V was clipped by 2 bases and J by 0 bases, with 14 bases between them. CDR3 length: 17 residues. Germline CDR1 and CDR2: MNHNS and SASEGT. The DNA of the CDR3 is TGTGCCAGCAGTGAATACGGCGGACTTTTCTCCTACAATGAGCAGTTCTTC. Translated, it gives CASSEYGGLFSYNEQFF.

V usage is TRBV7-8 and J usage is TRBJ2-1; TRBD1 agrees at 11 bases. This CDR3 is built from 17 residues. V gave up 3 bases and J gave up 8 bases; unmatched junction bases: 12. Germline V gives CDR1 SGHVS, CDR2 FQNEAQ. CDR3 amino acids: CASSFSWTGGEVYEQFF. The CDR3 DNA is TGTGCCAGCAGCTTTTCTTGGACAGGGGGCGAGGTCTATGAGCAGTTCTTC.

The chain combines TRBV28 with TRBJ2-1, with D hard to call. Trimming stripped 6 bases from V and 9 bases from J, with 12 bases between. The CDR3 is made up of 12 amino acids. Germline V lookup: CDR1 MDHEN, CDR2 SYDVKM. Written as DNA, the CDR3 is TGTGCCAGCAGCTATGCCGGGTCTGAGCAGTTCTTC. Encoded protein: CASSYAGSEQFF. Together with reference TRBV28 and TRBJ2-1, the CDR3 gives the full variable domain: DVKVTQSSRYLVKRTGEKVFLECVQDMDHENMFWYRQDPGLGLRLIYFSYDVKMKEKGDIPEGYSVSREKKERFSLILESASTNQTSMYLCASSYAGSEQFFGPGTRLTVL.

In DNA form, the CDR3 reads TGTGCCAGCAGCCAAGGGCACGACTCCGTGGGCCGGAATCAGCCCCAGCATTTT. This codes for CASSQGHDSVGRNQPQHF. The chain is built from TRBV4-2 and TRBJ1-5; D unresolved. V lost 1 base and J lost 4, with 20 bases in between. The CDR3 has 18 amino acids. From germline, CDR1 is LGHNA and CDR2 YNFKEQ.

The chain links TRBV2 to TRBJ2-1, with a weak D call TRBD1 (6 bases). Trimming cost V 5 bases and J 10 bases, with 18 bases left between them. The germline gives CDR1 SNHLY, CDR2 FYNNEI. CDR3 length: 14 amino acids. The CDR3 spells CASSLNYRAYEQFF. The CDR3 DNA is TGTGCCAGCAGTCTTAACTACAGGGCCTACGAGCAGTTCTTC.

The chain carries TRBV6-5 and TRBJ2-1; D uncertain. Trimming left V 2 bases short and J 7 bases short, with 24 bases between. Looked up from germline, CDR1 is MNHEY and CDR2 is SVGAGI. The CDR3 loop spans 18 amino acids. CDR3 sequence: CASSYAFSPRRLGNEQFF. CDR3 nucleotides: TGTGCCAGCAGTTACGCGTTCTCCCCTCGGAGACTGGGGAATGAGCAGTTCTTC.

This CDR3 reads CASSRGGLLVPNEQFF. CDR3 nucleotides: TGTGCCAGCAGCAGAGGGGGGCTTCTAGTCCCCAATGAGCAGTTCTTC. This chain joins TRBV9 and TRBJ2-1; either TRBD1 or TRBD2 may supply D (6 bases each). The V end lost 4 bases, the J end lost 6 bases, and 20 bases lay between the germline ends. The CDR3 consists of 16 residues. The germline gives CDR1 SGDLS, CDR2 YYNGEE.

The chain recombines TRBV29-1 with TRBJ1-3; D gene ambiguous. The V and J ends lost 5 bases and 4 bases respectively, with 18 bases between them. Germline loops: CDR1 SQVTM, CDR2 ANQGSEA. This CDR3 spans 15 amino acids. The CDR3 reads CSVIGPSLEGNTIYF. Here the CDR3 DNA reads TGCAGCGTTATTGGGCCCTCGCTGGAGGGAAACACCATATATTTT.

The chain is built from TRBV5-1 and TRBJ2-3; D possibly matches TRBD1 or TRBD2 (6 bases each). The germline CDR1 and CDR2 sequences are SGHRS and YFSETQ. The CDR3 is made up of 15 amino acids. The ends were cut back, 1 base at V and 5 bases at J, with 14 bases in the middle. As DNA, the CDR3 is TGCGCCAGCAGCTTGAGGGGGGTGGAACAAGATACGCAGTATTTT. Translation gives CASSLRGVEQDTQYF.

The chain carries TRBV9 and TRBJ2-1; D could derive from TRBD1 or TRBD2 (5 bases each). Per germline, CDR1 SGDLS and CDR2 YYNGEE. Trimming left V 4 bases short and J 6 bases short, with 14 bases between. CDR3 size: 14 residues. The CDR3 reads CASSLTGPFNEQFF. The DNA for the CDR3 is TGTGCCAGCAGCCTAACGGGACCCTTCAATGAGCAGTTCTTC.

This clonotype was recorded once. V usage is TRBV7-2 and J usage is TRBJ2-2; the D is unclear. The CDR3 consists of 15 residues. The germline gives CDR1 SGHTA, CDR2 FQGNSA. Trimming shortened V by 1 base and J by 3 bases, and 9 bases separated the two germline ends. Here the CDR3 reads CASSLGNRDTGELFF. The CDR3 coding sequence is TGTGCCAGCAGCTTAGGGAACAGAGACACCGGGGAGCTGTTTTTT.

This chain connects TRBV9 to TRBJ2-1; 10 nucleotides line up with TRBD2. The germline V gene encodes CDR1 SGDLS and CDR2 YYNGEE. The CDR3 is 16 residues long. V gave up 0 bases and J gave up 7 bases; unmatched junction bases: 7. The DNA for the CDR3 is TGTGCCAGCAGCGTAGAAGGAGCGGGGGGGGGAAATGAGCAGTTCTTC. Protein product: CASSVEGAGGGNEQFF.

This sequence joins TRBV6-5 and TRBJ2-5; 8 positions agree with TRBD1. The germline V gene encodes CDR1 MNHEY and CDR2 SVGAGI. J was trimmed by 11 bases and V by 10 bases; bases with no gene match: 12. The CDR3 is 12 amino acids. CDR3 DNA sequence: TGTGCCACAGGGGGCGTCCTGGGTGAGCAGTACTTC. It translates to CATGGVLGEQYF.

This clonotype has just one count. The CDR3 sequence: CATIKLGLAGGHQFF. CDR3 DNA: TGTGCCACCATCAAACTAGGACTAGCGGGGGGGCACCAGTTCTTC. The V and J genes are TRBV15 and TRBJ2-1, with 15 bases fitting TRBD2. The germline V gene has CDR1 LNHNV and CDR2 YYDKDF (reference sequence). The length of the CDR3 is 15 residues. Unmatched junction bases numbered 11, after V lost 7 bases and J lost 13 bases.

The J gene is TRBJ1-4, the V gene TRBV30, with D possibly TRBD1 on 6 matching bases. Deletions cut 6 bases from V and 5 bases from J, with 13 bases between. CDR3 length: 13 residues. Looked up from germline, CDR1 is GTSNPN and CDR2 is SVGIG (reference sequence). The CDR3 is CACTGTPNEKLFF. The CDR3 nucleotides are TGTGCCTGTACCGGGACACCAAATGAAAAACTGTTTTTT.

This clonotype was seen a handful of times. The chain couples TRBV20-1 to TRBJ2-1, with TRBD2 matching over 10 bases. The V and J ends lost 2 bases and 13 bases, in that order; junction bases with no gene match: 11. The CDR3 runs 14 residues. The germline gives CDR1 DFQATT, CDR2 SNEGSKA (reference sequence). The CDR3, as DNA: TGCAGTGCTAGAACAAGCGGGGGGGCGGGCACTCAGTTCTTC. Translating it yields CSARTSGGAGTQFF.

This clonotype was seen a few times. This chain's CDR3 is CASSTRDRGPYEQYF. The CDR3 coding sequence is TGTGCCAGCAGTACCCGGGACAGGGGGCCCTACGAGCAGTACTTC. The V call is TRBV28, the J call TRBJ2-7, with 12 bases matching TRBD1. After removal of 5 bases from V and 2 bases from J, the junction contained 4 bases not matched to a gene. Per the germline V gene, CDR1 is MDHEN and CDR2 is SYDVKM. There are 15 residues in the CDR3. The whole variable domain, filled in from reference TRBV28 and TRBJ2-7, reads DVKVTQSSRYLVKRTGEKVFLECVQDMDHENMFWYRQDPGLGLRLIYFSYDVKMKEKGDIPEGYSVSREKKERFSLILESASTNQTSMYLCASSTRDRGPYEQYFGPGTRLTVT.

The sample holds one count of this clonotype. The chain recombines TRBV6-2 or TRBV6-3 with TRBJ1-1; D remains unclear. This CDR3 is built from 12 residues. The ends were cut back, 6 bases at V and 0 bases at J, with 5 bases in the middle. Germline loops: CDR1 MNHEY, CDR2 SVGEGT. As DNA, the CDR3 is TGTGCCAGCAGCAAGGTGAACACTGAAGCTTTCTTT. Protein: CASSKVNTEAFF.

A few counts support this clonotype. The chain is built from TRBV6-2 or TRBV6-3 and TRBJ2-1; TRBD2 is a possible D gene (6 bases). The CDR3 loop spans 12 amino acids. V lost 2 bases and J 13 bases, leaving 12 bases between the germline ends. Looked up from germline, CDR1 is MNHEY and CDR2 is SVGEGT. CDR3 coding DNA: TGTGCCAGCAGTTACCCCACTAGCTTCCAGTTCTTC. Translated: CASSYPTSFQFF.

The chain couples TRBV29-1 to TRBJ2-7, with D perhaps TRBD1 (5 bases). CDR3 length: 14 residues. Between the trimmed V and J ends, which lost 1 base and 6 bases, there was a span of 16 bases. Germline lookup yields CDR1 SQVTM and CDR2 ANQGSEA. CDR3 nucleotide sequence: TGCAGCGTTGAAGTGGCCAGGGTGGGGATCGAGCAGTACTTC. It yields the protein CSVEVARVGIEQYF.

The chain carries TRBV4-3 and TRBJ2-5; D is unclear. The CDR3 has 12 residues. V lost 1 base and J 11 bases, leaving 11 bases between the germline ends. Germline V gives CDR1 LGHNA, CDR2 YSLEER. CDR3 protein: CASSQGVNEQYF. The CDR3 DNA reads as TGCGCCAGCAGCCAAGGGGTCAATGAGCAGTACTTC.

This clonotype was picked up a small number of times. The CDR3 loop reads CASSPLGGVYNEQFF. DNA for the CDR3: TGCGCCAGCAGCCCGCTCGGGGGGGTCTACAATGAGCAGTTCTTC. The gene calls are TRBV5-1 and TRBJ2-1, with TRBD2 matching over 8 bases. The CDR3 totals 15 residues. J lost 3 bases, V lost 4 bases, and 6 bases had no gene match. CDR1 is SGHRS, CDR2 YFSETQ, per germline.

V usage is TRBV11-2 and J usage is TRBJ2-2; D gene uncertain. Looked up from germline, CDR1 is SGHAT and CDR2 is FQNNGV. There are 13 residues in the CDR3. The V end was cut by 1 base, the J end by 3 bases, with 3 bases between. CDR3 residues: CASSLGHTGELFF. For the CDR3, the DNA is TGTGCCAGCAGCTTAGGTCACACCGGGGAGCTGTTTTTT.

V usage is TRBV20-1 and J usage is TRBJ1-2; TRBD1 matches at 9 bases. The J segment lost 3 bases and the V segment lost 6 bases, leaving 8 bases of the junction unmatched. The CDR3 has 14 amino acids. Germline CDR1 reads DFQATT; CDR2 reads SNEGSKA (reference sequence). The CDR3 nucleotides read TGCAGTGCCAGGGACAGGGTATTGGACTATGGCTACACCTTC. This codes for CSARDRVLDYGYTF.

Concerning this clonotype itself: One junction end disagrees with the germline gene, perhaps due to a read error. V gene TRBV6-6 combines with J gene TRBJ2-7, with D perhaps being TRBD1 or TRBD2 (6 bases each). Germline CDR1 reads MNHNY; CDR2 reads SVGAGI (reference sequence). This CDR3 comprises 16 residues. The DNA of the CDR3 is TGTGTCAGCAGTTACTCGGGTGGGGGGCGCCCCTACGAGCAGTACTTC. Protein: CVSSYSGGGRPYEQYF.

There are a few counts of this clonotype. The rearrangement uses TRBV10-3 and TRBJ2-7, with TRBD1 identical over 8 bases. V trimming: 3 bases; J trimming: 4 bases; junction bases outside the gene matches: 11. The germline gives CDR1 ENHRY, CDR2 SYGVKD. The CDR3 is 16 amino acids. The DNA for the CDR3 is TGTGCCATCAGTGAAATTCACAGGGGGGCAGGGTACGAGCAGTACTTC. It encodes CAISEIHRGAGYEQYF.